These 20 T cell receptor beta chains originate from one sample sequenced in a study of molecular identifiers for immune sequencing clone quantification. TCRdb redid the calling of the PCR reads with MiXCR, one entry per CDR3 protein. This sample has 60,000 to 80,000 distinct CDR3 sequences, with around 20% found just once. The sequencing sample was made of naive CD8+ T cells from blood, with Jurkat cell RNA spiked in. As to subset: FACS-sorted CD8+CD4-CCR7+CD45RA+ naive T cells. The receptor set was obtained from a human donor in good health. Some libraries in this study had Jurkat cell RNA spiked in.

This clonotype has a count of ten or more. V gene TRBV30 combines with J gene TRBJ1-4, with D possibly TRBD1 on 5 matching bases. Trimming took off 2 bases at V and 6 bases at J, with 13 bases between the two ends. Germline assignment: CDR1 GTSNPN and CDR2 SVGIG (reference sequence). This CDR3 comprises 14 residues. Here the CDR3 reads CAWSRYMGDEKLFF. The CDR3 nucleotides read TGTGCCTGGAGTAGGTACATGGGGGATGAAAAACTGTTTTTT.

This clonotype was counted many times. This rearrangement joins TRBV24-1 to TRBJ2-2; no definite D call. Germline CDR1 KGHDR, CDR2 SFDVKD. There are 15 residues in the CDR3. V was cut by 5 bases and J by 0 bases, with 9 bases left in between. CDR3 protein: CATSVRGSNTGELFF. The CDR3 DNA reads TGTGCCACCAGTGTGCGCGGTTCGAACACCGGGGAGCTGTTTTTT.

The J gene is TRBJ2-7, the V gene TRBV2; D is unresolved. With 7 bases removed from V and 0 bases from J, the gap between germline ends came to 4 bases. The germline V gene has CDR1 SNHLY and CDR2 FYNNEI. The CDR3 consists of 11 residues. CDR3 loop: CASMNSYEQYF. The CDR3 bases are TGTGCCAGCATGAACTCCTACGAGCAGTACTTC.

This clonotype was recorded at least ten times. The chain recombines TRBV18 with TRBJ2-7; D may be TRBD2 (5 bases). This CDR3 has 16 amino acids. Trimming left V 1 base short and J 2 bases short, with 15 bases between. CDR1 is KGHSH and CDR2 is LQKENI in the germline V gene. The CDR3 region is CASSPLRGSVAYEQYF. The CDR3 bases are TGTGCCAGCTCACCACTCCGGGGTAGTGTTGCCTACGAGCAGTACTTC.

Comments on this clonotype: A read error may be the cause here, since a much bigger clone is one base away. The V call is TRBV7-8, the J call TRBJ2-5; D perhaps matches TRBD1 (5 bases). CDR1 and CDR2 (germline): SGHVS, FQNEAQ. The CDR3 totals 14 residues. CDR3 sequence: CASSLGQGMETQHF. The CDR3 DNA reads as TGTGCCAGCAGCTTAGGGCAGGGTATGGAGACCCAGCACTTC.

In this sample, this clonotype turned up many times. The rearrangement uses TRBV2 and TRBJ2-5; 12 bases agree with TRBD2. Looked up from germline, CDR1 is SNHLY and CDR2 is FYNNEI. J was trimmed by 3 bases and V by 7 bases; bases with no gene match: 9. This CDR3 has 16 residues. As DNA, the CDR3 is TGTGCCAGCACCCTAGCGGGAGGGATGATGGAAGAGACCCAGTACTTC. Its protein is CASTLAGGMMEETQYF.

This clonotype has ten or more counts. The rearrangement links TRBV30 to TRBJ2-1; D possibly corresponds to TRBD2 (5 bases). Germline V gene lookup returns CDR1 GTSNPN and CDR2 SVGIG (reference sequence). Trimming removed 3 bases from V and 2 bases from J, with 8 bases in between. The CDR3 length is 13 residues. The CDR3 protein is CAWSAGPYNEQFF. In DNA, the CDR3 is TGTGCCTGGAGCGCGGGCCCCTACAATGAGCAGTTCTTC.

At least ten counts were recorded for this clonotype. The rearrangement joins TRBV7-2 to TRBJ2-7; 7 nucleotides agree with TRBD2. The germline V gene has CDR1 SGHTA and CDR2 FQGNSA. With V trimmed by 6 bases and J by 0 bases, 8 bases remained unmatched. The length of the CDR3 is 15 residues. CDR3 coding DNA: TGTGCCAGCAGTACTGTGGGGGGGAGCTCCTACGAGCAGTACTTC. It codes for CASSTVGGSSYEQYF.

This clonotype was recorded many times. The genes are TRBV20-1 and TRBJ2-7, with 8 bases lining up with TRBD2. V dropped 3 bases and J dropped 3; count of bases not matched to a gene: 7. The CDR3 runs 14 residues. CDR1 and CDR2 from the germline V gene are DFQATT and SNEGSKA (reference sequence). As DNA, the CDR3 is TGCAGTGCTAGGGAACTCAGCGGGAGCTACGAGCAGTACTTC. This gives the protein CSARELSGSYEQYF.

Ten or more counts support this clonotype. The J gene is TRBJ1-5, the V gene TRBV28; tentatively, D is TRBD1 (5 bases). Germline CDR1 and CDR2: MDHEN and SYDVKM. V dropped 8 bases and J dropped 1 base, with 9 bases sitting between them. CDR3 length equals 13 residues. CDR3 in amino acids: CASCRQSNQPQHF. In DNA, the CDR3 is TGTGCCAGCTGTAGACAGAGCAATCAGCCCCAGCATTTT.

This clonotype was counted ten times or more. This chain links TRBV21-1 with TRBJ2-3. TRBV21-1 represents a pseudogene. The CDR3 runs to 13 residues. The CDR3 region is CASSELRGDTQYF. The CDR3 DNA is TGTGCCAGCAGTGAGCTTCGAGGAGATACGCAGTATTTT.

About this clonotype: Compared with germline, one end of the junction differs, possibly owing to a read error. The chain has TRBV4-1 and TRBJ1-4, with unresolved D. Germline V gives CDR1 MGHRA, CDR2 YSYEKL. The CDR3 spans 14 residues. CDR3 loop: CASSQVGLREKLLF. The CDR3 DNA sequence: TGCGCCAGCAGCCAAGTCGGGCTACGCGAAAAACTACTTTTT.

At least ten counts were recorded for this clonotype. J is TRBJ2-1 and V is TRBV19; D is ambiguous. Germline V lookup: CDR1 LNHDA, CDR2 SQIVND (reference sequence). The CDR3 runs to 13 residues. Trimming pared 6 bases from V and 9 bases from J, leaving 15 bases between. The CDR3 nucleotides read TGTGCCAGTAGCCCGACCATCTTGGGTGAGCAGTTCTTC. Amino acid sequence: CASSPTILGEQFF.

This clonotype was recorded at least ten times. The chain couples TRBV7-2 to TRBJ2-7; 10 bases are shared with TRBD2. The germline V gene encodes CDR1 SGHTA and CDR2 FQGNSA. The ends lost 5 bases at V and 2 bases at J; junction bases unmatched: 6. The CDR3 has 15 amino acids. The CDR3 DNA is TGTGCCAGCAGCCTATGGACTAGCGGAACCTACGAGCAGTACTTC. Its protein is CASSLWTSGTYEQYF.

The sample holds many counts of this clonotype. The CDR3 here is CASSFGTGPSTDTQYF. CDR3 DNA sequence: TGTGCCAGCAGTTTCGGGACAGGGCCGTCCACAGATACGCAGTATTTT. This chain links TRBV12-3 or TRBV12-4 with TRBJ2-3, with TRBD1 matching 9 bases. There are 16 residues in the CDR3. The trim removed 3 bases at V and 2 bases at J, leaving 6 bases unmatched.

As for this clonotype: Since a much larger clone is just one base distant, this may be a read error. The chain uses TRBV30 and TRBJ2-7; tentatively, D is TRBD2 (6 bases). This CDR3 is 12 amino acids long. The V end was cut by 3 bases, the J end by 4 bases, with 10 bases between. Germline V gene data show CDR1 as GTSNPN and CDR2 as SVGIG (reference sequence). The CDR3 DNA sequence: TGTGCCTGGAGGGACGGGACTTACGAGCAGTACTTC. Residues: CAWRDGTYEQYF. Together with reference TRBV30 and TRBJ2-7, the CDR3 gives the full variable domain: SQTIHQWPATLVQPVGSPLSLECTVEGTSNPNLYWYRQAAGRGLQLLFYSVGIGQISSEVPQNLSASRPQDRQFILSSKKLLLSDSGFYLCAWRDGTYEQYFGPGTRLTVT.

With regard to this clonotype: Since a much larger clone is just one base distant, this may be a read error. This CDR3 fails to terminate in the conserved phenylalanine or tryptophan, so it likely reflects a read error. In nucleotides, the CDR3 is TGCGCCAGCAGTCTAGCGGGAGGGGAAGAGACCCAGTACTCC. Translated: CASSLAGGEETQYS. The V call is TRBV23-1, the J call TRBJ2-5, with 11 nucleotides matching TRBD2. TRBV23-1 is labeled an ORF, and its function is uncertain. With V trimmed by 4 bases and J by 3 bases, 1 base remained unmatched. The CDR3 covers 14 residues.

This clonotype was counted only a few times. A read error may explain this, as a much larger clone is one base away. The CDR3, as DNA: TGTGCCAGCAGTGCCGCGGGGGCGAAATCCTTCTTGAACATTCTGTACTTC. Translated, it gives CASSAAGAKSFLNILYF. V and J are TRBV6-1 and TRBJ2-4; D perhaps matches TRBD2 (7 bases). The V gene's germline CDR1 is MNHNS and CDR2 SASEGT. The length of the CDR3 is 17 residues.

This clonotype was picked up many times. This rearrangement joins TRBV10-2 to TRBJ1-2; 10 bases match TRBD1. This CDR3 has 12 residues. The germline CDR1 and CDR2 sequences are WSHSY and SAAADI. Unmatched junction bases numbered 6, after V lost 10 bases and J lost 7 bases. CDR3 nucleotide sequence: TGCGCCACCGACAGGGGGCTGAGTGGCTACACCTTC. Its translation: CATDRGLSGYTF.

This clonotype was counted many times. This chain's CDR3 is CASSLAGGGNTEAFF. CDR3 sequence (DNA): TGTGCCAGCAGCTTAGCAGGAGGGGGCAACACTGAAGCTTTCTTT. The chain couples TRBV7-8 to TRBJ1-1; 7 bases map to TRBD1. Germline V lookup: CDR1 SGHVS, CDR2 FQNEAQ. V lost 0 bases and J lost 2; bases outside the gene matches: 3. The CDR3 is 15 amino acids.